This T cell receptor (beta chain) was identified in a study of T-cell memory formation after mild COVID-19. Study at large: The study found TCR clusters largely donor specific. Study-wide results and caveats: Certain responding clones were present in pre-infection memory, suggesting participation of cross-reactive memory. Clones contracting over day 15 to 85 were CD4/CD8 balanced, with later expanders leaning CD4+.

TCR alpha and TCR beta cDNA libraries with sample barcodes and UMIs came from 5'RACE using constant-segment primers. One entry per CDR3 protein, called by TCRdb with MiXCR from the 5' RACE reads. The sample carries 400,000 or so distinct CDR3 sequences, around 19% recorded once. The length of the CDR3 is 14 residues. The trim removed 1 base at V and 8 bases at J, leaving 3 bases unmatched. CDR1 and CDR2 (germline): SGHRS, YFSETQ. This clonotype was counted only a few times. As yet, its antigen is unknown. The TCR was taken from an adult woman who had mild COVID-19 (a few samples of this study predate the infection). Cell type and time point are not known. Input material: PBMCs or a T cell subset sorted from them (not recorded which). The rearrangement links TRBV5-1 to TRBJ1-6, with 7 bases identical to TRBD1. The CDR3 nucleotides are TGCGCCAGCAGCTTGACAGGGGACGATTCACCCCTCCACTTT. This sequence encodes CASSLTGDDSPLHF.